The clone carrying this TCR beta chain was seen at least ten times. What it binds is not known. Conversion of TCR transcripts into cDNA relied on 5'RACE template switching, which added a universal primer site and UMIs. TCRdb used MiXCR to reprocess the 5' RACE reads, holding one entry per CDR3 protein. The sample lists over 110,000 distinct CDR3 sequences, about 8% seen once, with roughly 0.73% in the top ten. These data originate in a study of T cells after yellow fever vaccination. General study results and limits: A small share of clonotypes appeared in both CD4 and CD8 compartments. Reappearance after the booster was seen for most primary-vaccination clones, at 96% CD4 and 80% to 90% CD8. Weaker in magnitude, the secondary response showed a faster peak on day 5 versus 15.

This material consisted of CD4+ T cells sorted from PBMCs, taken 5 days after the yellow fever booster vaccination. This clonotype originated in a man aged 25 to 40 who received the YFV17D yellow fever vaccine.

In DNA form, the CDR3 reads TGCAGTGCTTCCGGGACTAGCGGGACCCGGGGAGAGCAGTTCTTC. Its protein product is CSASGTSGTRGEQFF. The gene calls are TRBV20-1 and TRBJ2-1; TRBD2 agrees at 13 bases. CDR3 size: 15 residues. CDR1 is DFQATT, CDR2 SNEGSKA, per germline (reference sequence). J gave up 10 bases and V 5 bases, and 11 bases lay outside the gene matches.